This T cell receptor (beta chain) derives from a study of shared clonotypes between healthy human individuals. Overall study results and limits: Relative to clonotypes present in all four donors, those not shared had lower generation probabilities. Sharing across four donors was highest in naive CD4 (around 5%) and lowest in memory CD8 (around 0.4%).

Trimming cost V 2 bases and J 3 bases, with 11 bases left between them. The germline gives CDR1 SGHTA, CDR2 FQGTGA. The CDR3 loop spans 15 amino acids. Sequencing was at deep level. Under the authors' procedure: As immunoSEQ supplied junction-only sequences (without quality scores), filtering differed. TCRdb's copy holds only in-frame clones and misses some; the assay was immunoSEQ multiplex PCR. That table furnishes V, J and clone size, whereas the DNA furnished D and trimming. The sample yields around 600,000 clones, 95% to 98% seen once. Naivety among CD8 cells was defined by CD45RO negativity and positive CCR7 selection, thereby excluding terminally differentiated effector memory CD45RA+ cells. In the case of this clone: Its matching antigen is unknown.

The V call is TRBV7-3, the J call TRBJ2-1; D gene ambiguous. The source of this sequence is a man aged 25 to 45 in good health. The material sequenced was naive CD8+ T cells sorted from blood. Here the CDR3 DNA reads TGTGCCAGCAGCTTAGATCTGGGATACTACAATGAGCAGTTCTTC. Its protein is CASSLDLGYYNEQFF. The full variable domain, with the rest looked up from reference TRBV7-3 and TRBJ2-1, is GAGVSQTPSNKVTEKGKYVELRCDPISGHTALYWYRQSLGQGPEFLIYFQGTGAADDSGLPNDRFFAVRPEGSVSTLKIQRTERGDSAVYLCASSLDLGYYNEQFFGPGTRLTVL.